A single sample is the source of the 20 T cell receptor beta chains below, sequenced in a study of cytomegalovirus exposure and HLA in healthy donors. This PCR relied on a set of 60 Vbeta primers and 13 Jbeta primers. The protocol was immunoSEQ multiplex PCR, while the TCRdb copy is restricted to in-frame clones and leaves out a portion. The repertoire holds 150,000 to 200,000 clones, with roughly 80% as singletons. The sample taken for sequencing was PBMCs. These receptors originate from a boy between 5 and 17 years old in good health and CMV-seronegative.

This sequence joins TRBV11-2 and TRBJ2-5; 8 nucleotides match TRBD2. The DNA end favors TRBJ2-7, so the J call may be wrong. CDR3 size: 17 residues. Per the germline V gene, CDR1 is SGHAT and CDR2 is FQNNGV. The CDR3 nucleotides read TGTGCCAGCAGCTTGGCGGGAGGATTAGACGCAACCTACGAGCAGTACTTC. Translation gives CASSLAGGLDATYEQYF.

The CDR3 DNA reads as TGTGCCAGTAGTATACACGGGAGGCGTAATGAGCAGTTCTTC. This gives the protein CASSIHGRRNEQFF. The chain recombines TRBV19 with TRBJ2-1; TRBD2 matches at 7 bases. The V and J ends lost 2 bases and 7 bases, in that order; junction bases with no gene match: 5. This CDR3 is built from 14 residues. The V gene's germline CDR1 is LNHDA and CDR2 SQIVND (reference sequence).

This clone has only one observation. The V and J genes are TRBV7-9 and TRBJ2-1, with D possibly being TRBD2 (5 bases). Germline CDR1 reads SEHNR; CDR2 reads FQNEAQ (reference sequence). The CDR3 sequence is 15 residues long. The germline V and J ends were trimmed by 5 bases and 6 bases, with 17 bases remaining between them. As DNA, the CDR3 is TGTGCCAGCAGCCCCCCAATAGCGAATTCCAATGAGCAGTTCTTC. As protein: CASSPPIANSNEQFF.

This chain connects TRBV7-2 to TRBJ1-2; 7 bases agree with TRBD1. V lost 5 bases, J lost 4 bases, and 10 bases stayed unmatched. The CDR3 spans 15 residues. Germline V gene sequence: CDR1 SGHTA, CDR2 FQGNSA. The CDR3 protein is CASSPREGASYGYTF. The CDR3 DNA is TGTGCCAGCAGCCCAAGAGAGGGGGCGTCCTATGGCTACACCTTC.

This chain links TRBV4-3 with TRBJ1-2; D gene ambiguous. The V gene lost 2 bases and the J gene lost 8 bases, with 12 bases spanning the gap. CDR3 length: 13 residues. Germline CDR1 and CDR2: LGHNA and YSLEER. The CDR3 sequence is CASSQFGEGGYTF. The CDR3 nucleotides are TGCGCCAGCAGCCAATTCGGGGAAGGAGGCTACACCTTC.

The chain uses TRBV10-3 and TRBJ2-3, with TRBD2 matching 10 bases. The J segment lost 4 bases and the V segment lost 5 bases, leaving 3 bases of the junction unmatched. In germline, CDR1 is ENHRY, CDR2 SYGVKD. The CDR3 covers 14 residues. The CDR3 sequence is CAISSGRGADTQYF. The CDR3 region has the DNA TGTGCCATCAGTAGCGGGAGGGGCGCAGATACGCAGTATTTT.

The chain carries TRBV5-6 and TRBJ1-2; D might be TRBD1 (6 bases). Germline V lookup: CDR1 SGHDT, CDR2 YYEEEE. V was pared by 3 bases and J by 4 bases, with 13 bases between. The length of the CDR3 is 14 residues. The CDR3 DNA sequence: TGTGCCAGCAGCTCCCCAGGCAGGGGCTATGGCTACACCTTC. Its protein product is CASSSPGRGYGYTF.

The chain recombines TRBV13 with TRBJ1-1; D gene ambiguous. The CDR3 extends over 13 amino acids. The V gene's germline CDR1 is PRHDT and CDR2 FYEKMQ (reference sequence). Trimming shortened V by 5 bases and J by 1 base, and 8 bases separated the two germline ends. CDR3 sequence reads: CASSLARNTEAFF. CDR3 nucleotide sequence: TGTGCCAGCAGCCTCGCCAGGAACACTGAAGCTTTCTTT.

The genes are TRBV5-1 and TRBJ2-7, with TRBD1 matching 9 bases. CDR1 and CDR2 from the germline V gene are SGHRS and YFSETQ. Germline trimming cut 5 bases from V and 3 bases from J; bases unmatched to any gene: 3. This CDR3 region has 13 residues. The DNA for the CDR3 is TGCGCCAGCAGGGGACAGGGTGGCTACGAGCAGTACTTC. Its translation: CASRGQGGYEQYF.

The gene calls are TRBV9 and TRBJ2-3, with TRBD2 matching over 8 bases. CDR3 length: 15 residues. The germline CDR1 and CDR2 sequences are SGDLS and YYNGEE. V was pared by 2 bases and J by 6 bases, with 8 bases of the junction left unmatched. CDR3 amino acids: CASSVHGGAGDTQYF. The CDR3 nucleotides are TGTGCCAGCAGCGTGCACGGGGGGGCCGGCGATACGCAGTATTTT.

The chain employs TRBV9 and TRBJ1-4; TRBD1 matches 8 bases. CDR3 length: 17 amino acids. V lost 0 bases, J lost 2 bases, and 6 bases stayed unmatched. Germline lookup yields CDR1 SGDLS and CDR2 YYNGEE. CDR3 sequence (DNA): TGTGCCAGCAGCGTAGGTGGCAGGGGGCCGACTAATGAAAAACTGTTTTTT. It specifies CASSVGGRGPTNEKLFF.

A few counts support this clone. The chain carries TRBV27 and TRBJ1-1, with D perhaps TRBD1 (6 bases). The germline CDR1 and CDR2 sequences are MNHEY and SMNVEV (reference sequence). The CDR3 sequence is 13 residues long. Deletions cut 3 bases from V and 4 bases from J, with 9 bases between. The chain's CDR3 is CASSFHRATEAFF. In DNA form, the CDR3 reads TGTGCCAGCAGTTTTCACAGGGCCACTGAAGCTTTCTTT.

The chain has TRBV7-6 and TRBJ1-1; D gene ambiguous. From germline, CDR1 is SGHVS and CDR2 FNYEAQ. Trimming left V 0 bases short and J 6 bases short, with 11 bases between. The CDR3 has 14 residues. CDR3 bases: TGTGCCAGCAGCTTAGCACATCGATCTTCTGAAGCTTTCTTT. Encoded protein: CASSLAHRSSEAFF.

V usage is TRBV30 and J usage is TRBJ2-3; tentative D call: TRBD1 (6 bases). The V and J ends lost 2 bases and 5 bases respectively, with 11 bases between them. CDR3 length: 13 amino acids. Germline lookup yields CDR1 GTSNPN and CDR2 SVGIG (reference sequence). The CDR3 region is CAWSWGRVDTQYF. CDR3 DNA: TGTGCCTGGAGTTGGGGGCGAGTAGATACGCAGTATTTT.

The genes are TRBV6-1 and TRBJ1-4, with 9 bases lining up with TRBD1. The CDR3 consists of 18 residues. Germline V CDR1 and CDR2: MNHNS, SASEGT. Trimming removed 1 base from V and 8 bases from J; junction bases left unmatched: 14. As DNA, the CDR3 is TGTGCCAGCAGTGAAGAACTTACGTACAGGGGGCGTGGAGAAAAACTGTTTTTT. This gives the protein CASSEELTYRGRGEKLFF.

The rearrangement links TRBV5-1 to TRBJ2-1; 7 bases are shared with TRBD2. Trimming cost V 3 bases and J 7 bases; bases outside gene matches: 7. CDR1 and CDR2 from the germline V gene are SGHRS and YFSETQ. The CDR3 contains 14 residues. CDR3 protein: CASSWAGVKNEQFF. The CDR3 DNA reads as TGCGCCAGCAGCTGGGCGGGGGTCAAAAATGAGCAGTTCTTC.

V is TRBV9 and J is TRBJ1-2, with a tentative D call TRBD1 (5 bases). Between the trimmed V and J ends, which lost 4 bases and 1 base, there was a span of 14 bases. The germline V gene has CDR1 SGDLS and CDR2 YYNGEE. CDR3 length equals 15 residues. CDR3 protein: CASSPVGGVNYGYTF. The CDR3, as DNA: TGTGCCAGCAGCCCGGTAGGAGGGGTTAACTATGGCTACACCTTC.

The chain combines TRBV5-1 with TRBJ2-1; TRBD2 might be the D (6 bases). This CDR3 is built from 14 residues. With 4 bases removed from V and 9 bases from J, the gap between germline ends came to 17 bases. Germline V lookup: CDR1 SGHRS, CDR2 YFSETQ. The DNA for the CDR3 is TGCGCCAGCAGCCCTCAAGGTAGAGCGGGTGAGCAGTTCTTC. Encoded protein: CASSPQGRAGEQFF.

The chain uses TRBV7-9 and TRBJ2-7; no clear D. The CDR3 is 13 residues long. Germline V gene lookup returns CDR1 SEHNR and CDR2 FQNEAQ (reference sequence). Trimming took off 4 bases at V and 0 bases at J, with 7 bases between the two ends. The CDR3 sequence is CASSSTVSYEQYF. Written as DNA, the CDR3 is TGTGCCAGCAGCTCCACAGTCTCCTACGAGCAGTACTTC.

The chain links TRBV7-9 to TRBJ2-5; maybe TRBD2 (5 bases). CDR3 size: 15 residues. The ends were cut back, 1 base at V and 7 bases at J, with 16 bases in the middle. Germline assignment: CDR1 SEHNR and CDR2 FQNEAQ (reference sequence). In DNA, the CDR3 is TGTGCCAGCAGCTTAGATTTAGGACTTGGTGTGACCCAGTACTTC. Translated: CASSLDLGLGVTQYF.